The 6 T cell receptor beta chains reported below all come from one sample, sequenced in a study of blood T cell repertoires in COVID-19. The data were produced by immunoSEQ multiplex PCR, yet TCRdb's version contains in-frame clones alone and is incomplete. The table shows 60,000 or so clones, with approximately 80% occurring only once. Sample: peripheral blood. These receptors were collected from a man aged 55 to 70 with acute or convalescent COVID-19.

Notes on this clone: Other DNA sequences in this specimen translate into the identical CDR3. The chain links TRBV5-1 to TRBJ1-2, with D perhaps TRBD1 (5 bases). Germline V CDR1 and CDR2: SGHRS, YFSETQ. This CDR3 comprises 13 residues. The V end lost 2 bases, the J end lost 4 bases, and 9 bases lay between the germline ends. The CDR3 DNA reads as TGCGCCAGCAGCTTCGACAGAAGCTATGGCTACACCTTC. It codes for CASSFDRSYGYTF.

The chain couples TRBV4-2 to TRBJ2-2; 9 nucleotides agree with TRBD2. Germline assignment: CDR1 LGHNA and CDR2 YNFKEQ. The CDR3 consists of 17 residues. Losses at the gene ends were 1 base for V and 5 bases for J; bases not matched to a gene: 8. The CDR3 protein is CASSQGGGGADTGELFF. The CDR3 DNA follows: TGTGCCAGCAGCCAAGGAGGCGGGGGGGCTGATACCGGGGAGCTGTTTTTT.

The V and J genes are TRBV28 and TRBJ2-2; tentatively, D is TRBD1 (6 bases). CDR1 MDHEN and CDR2 SYDVKM come from the germline V gene. V was pared by 6 bases and J by 1 base, with 12 bases between. The length of the CDR3 is 15 residues. CDR3 in amino acids: CASRPWTVNTGELFF. CDR3 nucleotides: TGTGCCAGCAGACCTTGGACAGTGAACACCGGGGAGCTGTTTTTT.

The V call is TRBV7-2, the J call TRBJ1-3, with D hard to call. This CDR3 contains 13 residues. The V gene lost 3 bases and the J gene lost 4 bases, with 7 bases spanning the gap. Per germline, CDR1 SGHTA and CDR2 FQGNSA. This chain's CDR3 is CASSFRVGNTIYF. For the CDR3, the DNA is TGTGCCAGCAGCTTCCGTGTAGGAAACACCATATATTTT. The entire variable domain, with the rest obtained from reference TRBV7-2 and TRBJ1-3, is as follows: GAGVSQSPSNKVTEKGKDVELRCDPISGHTALYWYRQSLGQGLEFLIYFQGNSAPDKSGLPSDRFSAERTGGSVSTLTIQRTQQEDSAVYLCASSFRVGNTIYFGEGSWLTVV.

The rearrangement uses TRBV25-1 and TRBJ1-6, with a possible D match to TRBD1 (6 bases). The V end was cut by 6 bases, the J end by 0 bases, with 9 bases between. The CDR3 sequence is 15 residues long. From germline, CDR1 is MGHDK and CDR2 SYGVNS. The CDR3 bases are TGTGCCAGCAGCGACAGGTACTCCTATAATTCACCCCTCCACTTT. Protein: CASSDRYSYNSPLHF.

V gene TRBV10-3 combines with J gene TRBJ2-5; TRBD1 aligns across 10 bases. Unmatched junction bases numbered 12, after V lost 10 bases and J lost 7 bases. CDR1 is ENHRY, CDR2 SYGVKD, per germline. This CDR3 comprises 14 residues. CDR3 amino acids: CATEDRGMGGTQYF. DNA of the CDR3: TGTGCCACCGAGGACAGGGGGATGGGGGGGACCCAGTACTTC.